Listed below are T cell receptor beta chains from one sample, sequenced in a study of T cell repertoires in cytomegalovirus infection. No antigen is known for these receptors. TCRdb reanalysed the reads using MiXCR and keeps one entry per CDR3 protein. The table lists more than 35,000 distinct CDR3 sequences, about 54% of them singletons. Sequenced material: CD8+ T cells from cultured PBMCs, taken from culture after CMV antigen stimulation. These receptors all stem from a human donor in good health (CMV status not recorded). Some clones in this sample may be carry-over from other donors' samples. The CDR3 runs from the conserved cysteine through the conserved F or W. The order of the fields is J gene, clone size, V gene, CDR3 length, D gene, CDR3 DNA, CDR3 protein. D genes are given only for firm matches. Clone size appears in some rows only: once, few, many, or a class for an expanded clone.

j_call: TRBJ2-1; clone_size: NA; v_call: TRBV15; cdr3_length: 18; d_call: TRBD2; cdr3_nt: TGTGCCACCAGCAGATTCCGACTAGCGGGAGATGCCTACAATGAGCAGTTCTTC; cdr3_aa: CATSRFRLAGDAYNEQFF
j_call: TRBJ2-5; clone_size: once; v_call: TRBV27; cdr3_length: 13; d_call: NA; cdr3_nt: TGTGCCAGCAAAAACGGGGTTAGGGAGACCCAGTACTTC; cdr3_aa: CASKNGVRETQYF
j_call: TRBJ1-1; clone_size: once; v_call: TRBV2; cdr3_length: 14; d_call: TRBD1; cdr3_nt: TGTGCCAGCAAAAGGACAGGGGGGAACACTGAAGCTTTCTTT; cdr3_aa: CASKRTGGNTEAFF
j_call: TRBJ2-4; clone_size: NA; v_call: TRBV29-1; cdr3_length: 13; d_call: NA; cdr3_nt: TGCAGCGTTGATACAGGAGCCAAAAACATTCAGTACTTC; cdr3_aa: CSVDTGAKNIQYF
j_call: TRBJ1-2; clone_size: NA; v_call: TRBV7-4; cdr3_length: 17; d_call: NA; cdr3_nt: TGTGCCAGCAGCTTAGCGAATCGAGGGGGAAGTGGCTATGGCTACACCTTC; cdr3_aa: CASSLANRGGSGYGYTF
j_call: TRBJ1-1; clone_size: few; v_call: TRBV25-1; cdr3_length: 14; d_call: NA; cdr3_nt: TGTGCCAGCAGTGAATCGGGTCGAGGCACTGAAGCTTTCTTT; cdr3_aa: CASSESGRGTEAFF
j_call: TRBJ1-2; clone_size: NA; v_call: TRBV12-3/TRBV12-4; cdr3_length: 13; d_call: NA; cdr3_nt: TGTGCCAGCAGTTTAGGACATAACTATGGCTACACCTTC; cdr3_aa: CASSLGHNYGYTF
j_call: TRBJ2-1; clone_size: NA; v_call: TRBV11-2; cdr3_length: 16; d_call: TRBD2; cdr3_nt: TGTGCCAGCAGCTTAGTCGGGGGGAGCCCCTACAATGAGCAGTTCTTC; cdr3_aa: CASSLVGGSPYNEQFF
j_call: TRBJ1-6; clone_size: NA; v_call: TRBV6-1; cdr3_length: 14; d_call: NA; cdr3_nt: TGTGCCAGCAGTGAAAGAGGGTCTAATTCACCCCTCCACTTT; cdr3_aa: CASSERGSNSPLHF
j_call: TRBJ1-1; clone_size: NA; v_call: TRBV5-1; cdr3_length: 14; d_call: NA; cdr3_nt: TGCGCCAGCAGCTTGGAACGGGGATACACTGAAGCTTTCTTT; cdr3_aa: CASSLERGYTEAFF
j_call: TRBJ2-5; clone_size: many; v_call: TRBV10-3; cdr3_length: 16; d_call: TRBD2; cdr3_nt: TGTGCCATCAGTGGACTCGGCGGGAGGGCCCTAGAGACCCAGTACTTC; cdr3_aa: CAISGLGGRALETQYF
j_call: TRBJ2-3; clone_size: NA; v_call: TRBV5-4; cdr3_length: 16; d_call: NA; cdr3_nt: TGTGCCAGCAGCTCTGAGTGGGGGACTAGCACAGATACGCAGTATTTT; cdr3_aa: CASSSEWGTSTDTQYF
j_call: TRBJ2-3; clone_size: NA; v_call: TRBV3-1; cdr3_length: 14; d_call: NA; cdr3_nt: TGTGCCAGCAGCTTACGACGGGTCACAGATACGCAGTATTTT; cdr3_aa: CASSLRRVTDTQYF
j_call: TRBJ2-1; clone_size: NA; v_call: TRBV27; cdr3_length: 15; d_call: NA; cdr3_nt: TGTGCCAGCAGTTTATTAAGGAGGGATGGCAATGAGCAGTTCTTC; cdr3_aa: CASSLLRRDGNEQFF
j_call: TRBJ2-4; clone_size: few; v_call: TRBV7-9; cdr3_length: 14; d_call: NA; cdr3_nt: TGTGCCAGCAGCTTACGGGGTGGGGAAAACATTCAGTACTTC; cdr3_aa: CASSLRGGENIQYF
j_call: TRBJ1-5; clone_size: NA; v_call: TRBV12-3/TRBV12-4; cdr3_length: 12; d_call: TRBD1; cdr3_nt: TGTGCCAGCAGTCAGGGGGCCCAGCCCCAGCATTTT; cdr3_aa: CASSQGAQPQHF
j_call: TRBJ2-1; clone_size: NA; v_call: TRBV6-5; cdr3_length: 16; d_call: TRBD2; cdr3_nt: TGTGCCAGCAGTCCCCAGTATAGCGGGAGCGACAATGAGCAGTTCTTC; cdr3_aa: CASSPQYSGSDNEQFF
j_call: TRBJ2-3; clone_size: few; v_call: TRBV7-3; cdr3_length: 14; d_call: NA; cdr3_nt: TGTGCCAGCAGCTCCCTGGGACGGGCAGATACGCAGTATTTT; cdr3_aa: CASSSLGRADTQYF
j_call: TRBJ2-1; clone_size: few; v_call: TRBV7-6; cdr3_length: 17; d_call: TRBD2; cdr3_nt: TGTGCCAGCAGCTTGGTGGACGGGAGGGCCCGAAGAAATGAGCAGTTCTTC; cdr3_aa: CASSLVDGRARRNEQFF
j_call: TRBJ2-2; clone_size: NA; v_call: TRBV7-8; cdr3_length: 18; d_call: TRBD1; cdr3_nt: TGTGCCAGCAGCTGGCAACTCTCCGGGACAGAAACTACCGGGGAGCTGTTTTTT; cdr3_aa: CASSWQLSGTETTGELFF
j_call: TRBJ2-1; clone_size: NA; v_call: TRBV7-2; cdr3_length: 14; d_call: TRBD2; cdr3_nt: TGTGCCACCCGGGGGGTAGCGGGAGAAAATGAGCAGTTCTTC; cdr3_aa: CATRGVAGENEQFF
j_call: TRBJ2-3; clone_size: once; v_call: TRBV7-9; cdr3_length: 14; d_call: NA; cdr3_nt: TGTGCCAGCAGCACGATAGGCTCCGCAGATACGCAGTATTTT; cdr3_aa: CASSTIGSADTQYF
j_call: TRBJ2-1; clone_size: NA; v_call: TRBV7-2; cdr3_length: 15; d_call: NA; cdr3_nt: TGTGCCAGCAGCTTCCCCGGGAGATCCTACAATGAGCAGTTCTTC; cdr3_aa: CASSFPGRSYNEQFF
j_call: TRBJ1-5; clone_size: once; v_call: TRBV12-3/TRBV12-4; cdr3_length: 16; d_call: NA; cdr3_nt: TGTGCCAGCAGCCCTGACCAGGAGACCAGCAATCAGCCCCAGCATTTT; cdr3_aa: CASSPDQETSNQPQHF
j_call: TRBJ2-1; clone_size: NA; v_call: TRBV7-9; cdr3_length: 16; d_call: NA; cdr3_nt: TGTGACAGCAGCTTAATCGGGGTCAGCTCCTACAACGAGCAGTTGTTC; cdr3_aa: CDSSLIGVSSYNEQLF
j_call: TRBJ2-2; clone_size: few; v_call: TRBV7-2; cdr3_length: 16; d_call: NA; cdr3_nt: TGTGCCAGCAGCTTAGGTCTACGCCAGCACACCGGGGAGCTGTTTTTT; cdr3_aa: CASSLGLRQHTGELFF
j_call: TRBJ1-4; clone_size: few; v_call: TRBV24-1; cdr3_length: 16; d_call: NA; cdr3_nt: TGTGCCACCAGTGACTCGTCCAGTGCAACTAATGAAAAACTGTTTTTT; cdr3_aa: CATSDSSSATNEKLFF
j_call: TRBJ2-3; clone_size: few; v_call: TRBV20-1; cdr3_length: 13; d_call: NA; cdr3_nt: TGCAGTGCTAGGCCAAGCCGCACAGATACGCAGTATTTT; cdr3_aa: CSARPSRTDTQYF
j_call: TRBJ2-3; clone_size: once; v_call: TRBV7-3; cdr3_length: 16; d_call: NA; cdr3_nt: TGTGCCAGCAGCCCGGTACGGGGGGCCGACACAGATACGCAGTATTTT; cdr3_aa: CASSPVRGADTDTQYF
j_call: TRBJ2-2; clone_size: NA; v_call: TRBV7-6; cdr3_length: 15; d_call: TRBD2; cdr3_nt: TGTGCCAGCAGCTCAAGCGGGAGCGCAACCGGGGAGCTGTTTTTT; cdr3_aa: CASSSSGSATGELFF
j_call: TRBJ1-1; clone_size: few; v_call: TRBV6-5; cdr3_length: 14; d_call: NA; cdr3_nt: TGTGCCAGCATTCGAGGAGCGTCGAACACTGAAGCTTTCTTT; cdr3_aa: CASIRGASNTEAFF
j_call: TRBJ2-4; clone_size: NA; v_call: TRBV2; cdr3_length: 15; d_call: NA; cdr3_nt: TGTGCCAGCAGTGAATTCTACTTAGCCAAAAACATTCAGTACTTC; cdr3_aa: CASSEFYLAKNIQYF
j_call: TRBJ2-5; clone_size: NA; v_call: TRBV6-8; cdr3_length: 15; d_call: NA; cdr3_nt: TGTGCCAGCAGTTACTCGATGGGAGTGGGCGAGACCCAGTACTTC; cdr3_aa: CASSYSMGVGETQYF
j_call: TRBJ2-3; clone_size: few; v_call: TRBV14; cdr3_length: 19; d_call: TRBD2; cdr3_nt: TGTGCCAGCAGCCAAGATTTAGGACTAGCGGGGCTCATACGAAATACGCAGTATTTT; cdr3_aa: CASSQDLGLAGLIRNTQYF
j_call: TRBJ1-1; clone_size: few; v_call: TRBV11-2; cdr3_length: 12; d_call: NA; cdr3_nt: TGTGCCAGCAGCTTATCGGCAGGGGAGGCTTTCTTT; cdr3_aa: CASSLSAGEAFF
j_call: TRBJ2-2; clone_size: many; v_call: TRBV6-1; cdr3_length: 13; d_call: NA; cdr3_nt: TGTGCCAGCAACCTAGCTAGCATCGGGGAGCTGTTTTTT; cdr3_aa: CASNLASIGELFF
j_call: TRBJ2-1; clone_size: few; v_call: TRBV7-3; cdr3_length: 16; d_call: TRBD2; cdr3_nt: TGTGCCAGCAGCCAAACCGGGACTAGCGGATACAATGAGCAGTTCTTC; cdr3_aa: CASSQTGTSGYNEQFF
j_call: TRBJ2-1; clone_size: NA; v_call: TRBV12-3/TRBV12-4; cdr3_length: 16; d_call: TRBD2; cdr3_nt: TGTGCCAGCAGCCAGCGTAGCGGGGGCGACTACAATGAGCAGTTCTTC; cdr3_aa: CASSQRSGGDYNEQFF
j_call: TRBJ2-1; clone_size: NA; v_call: TRBV6-2/TRBV6-3; cdr3_length: 15; d_call: NA; cdr3_nt: TGTGCCAGCAGGAGTGGGACGGGCCTCTACAATGAGCAGTTCTTC; cdr3_aa: CASRSGTGLYNEQFF
j_call: TRBJ2-5; clone_size: NA; v_call: TRBV3-1; cdr3_length: 17; d_call: NA; cdr3_nt: TGTGCCAGCAGCCAAGACGGGCCCTACGGTCTCCAAGAGACCCAGTACTTC; cdr3_aa: CASSQDGPYGLQETQYF
j_call: TRBJ1-5; clone_size: NA; v_call: TRBV7-3; cdr3_length: 13; d_call: NA; cdr3_nt: TGTGCCAGCAGCACCGATTCTGGGCAGCCCCAGCATTTT; cdr3_aa: CASSTDSGQPQHF
j_call: TRBJ2-3; clone_size: NA; v_call: TRBV9; cdr3_length: 16; d_call: TRBD1; cdr3_nt: TGTGCCAGCAGCCCTTGGACAGGGATAGGAACAGATACGCAGTATTTT; cdr3_aa: CASSPWTGIGTDTQYF
j_call: TRBJ2-1; clone_size: NA; v_call: TRBV15; cdr3_length: 15; d_call: TRBD2; cdr3_nt: TGTGCCACCAGCTTACTAGCGGGAGAATACAATGAGCAGTTCTTC; cdr3_aa: CATSLLAGEYNEQFF
j_call: TRBJ2-7; clone_size: NA; v_call: TRBV7-9; cdr3_length: 13; d_call: NA; cdr3_nt: TGTGCCAGCAGCTTAGAACAGGGATACGAGCAGTACTTC; cdr3_aa: CASSLEQGYEQYF
j_call: TRBJ2-2; clone_size: NA; v_call: TRBV4-1; cdr3_length: 16; d_call: TRBD2; cdr3_nt: TGCGCCAGCAGCCTTTATCAAGCGGGAGACACCGGGGAGCTGTTTTTT; cdr3_aa: CASSLYQAGDTGELFF
j_call: TRBJ1-5; clone_size: NA; v_call: TRBV7-6; cdr3_length: 14; d_call: NA; cdr3_nt: TGTGCCAGCAGCGCTCGACCAGGCAATCAGCCCCAGCATTTT; cdr3_aa: CASSARPGNQPQHF
j_call: TRBJ2-1; clone_size: NA; v_call: TRBV30; cdr3_length: 13; d_call: TRBD2; cdr3_nt: TGTGCCTCCCTAGCGGGACTAGGAAATGAGCAGTTCTTC; cdr3_aa: CASLAGLGNEQFF
j_call: TRBJ2-1; clone_size: NA; v_call: TRBV28; cdr3_length: 14; d_call: NA; cdr3_nt: TGTGCCAGCAGTTCAGCGGGCGGGCTGGATGAGCAGTTCTTC; cdr3_aa: CASSSAGGLDEQFF
j_call: TRBJ2-1; clone_size: NA; v_call: TRBV15; cdr3_length: 20; d_call: TRBD2; cdr3_nt: TGTGCCACCAGCAGAGATAGGCTAGCGGGGGGCTCTCCCCCCTACAATGAGCAGTTCTTC; cdr3_aa: CATSRDRLAGGSPPYNEQFF
j_call: TRBJ1-1; clone_size: NA; v_call: TRBV24-1; cdr3_length: 16; d_call: TRBD1; cdr3_nt: TGTGCCAACAGTGACGGACAGGGGGCGGAGAACACTGAAGCTTTCTTT; cdr3_aa: CANSDGQGAENTEAFF
j_call: TRBJ2-7; clone_size: NA; v_call: TRBV7-9; cdr3_length: 11; d_call: NA; cdr3_nt: TGTGCCAGCAGCTCAATCTACGAGCAGTACTTC; cdr3_aa: CASSSIYEQYF
j_call: TRBJ2-5; clone_size: NA; v_call: TRBV27; cdr3_length: 16; d_call: TRBD2; cdr3_nt: TGTGCCAGCAGTTTACAGCGGGAGGGAGTTGGAGAGACCCAGTACTTC; cdr3_aa: CASSLQREGVGETQYF
j_call: TRBJ2-5; clone_size: NA; v_call: TRBV2; cdr3_length: 14; d_call: NA; cdr3_nt: TGTGCCAGCAGCGCTTCTTCGGCCATAGAGACCCAGTACTTC; cdr3_aa: CASSASSAIETQYF
j_call: TRBJ1-1; clone_size: NA; v_call: TRBV7-2; cdr3_length: 17; d_call: TRBD1; cdr3_nt: TGTGCCAGCAGCCCATCCCGCAGGGGGAGGATGAACACTGAAGCTTTCTTT; cdr3_aa: CASSPSRRGRMNTEAFF
j_call: TRBJ1-2; clone_size: NA; v_call: TRBV27; cdr3_length: 15; d_call: TRBD1; cdr3_nt: TGTGCCAGCAGTTTATCCCAGGGGGGAAACTATGGCTACACCTTC; cdr3_aa: CASSLSQGGNYGYTF
j_call: TRBJ2-7; clone_size: NA; v_call: TRBV7-2; cdr3_length: 15; d_call: TRBD2; cdr3_nt: TGTGCCAGCAGCTTAAAAAGCGGGGGAGCCTACGAGCAGTACTTC; cdr3_aa: CASSLKSGGAYEQYF
j_call: TRBJ2-1; clone_size: NA; v_call: TRBV7-2; cdr3_length: 15; d_call: NA; cdr3_nt: TGTGCCAGCATTCTTAGCGGTCAGTCCTACAATGAGCAGTTCTTC; cdr3_aa: CASILSGQSYNEQFF
j_call: TRBJ1-1; clone_size: NA; v_call: TRBV7-9; cdr3_length: 12; d_call: NA; cdr3_nt: TGTGCCAGCAGCTTAGATCAGGGTGAAGCTTTCTTT; cdr3_aa: CASSLDQGEAFF
j_call: TRBJ1-1; clone_size: NA; v_call: TRBV4-2; cdr3_length: 14; d_call: NA; cdr3_nt: TGTGCCAGCAGCCCCCGAGGGGGGAACACTGAAGCTTTCTTT; cdr3_aa: CASSPRGGNTEAFF
j_call: TRBJ2-7; clone_size: NA; v_call: TRBV7-3; cdr3_length: 13; d_call: NA; cdr3_nt: TGTGCCAGCAGCTTAAATGGGGGGTTAGAGCAGTACTTC; cdr3_aa: CASSLNGGLEQYF